Listed below are T cell receptor beta chains from one sample, sequenced in a study of regulatory T cells in long-lasting Graves disease. TCRdb analysed the multiplex PCR reads with MiXCR anew, one entry per CDR3 protein. The top ten clones hold under 55% of a sample with hundreds of thousands of distinct CDR3 sequences, about 32% of them seen once. This specimen was peripheral blood mononuclear cells (PBMCs), taken when the disease was refractory, from a patient treated with antithyroid drugs. The receptors here all came from a female donor with Graves disease. Both conserved end residues are part of each CDR3. D genes are given only for firm matches. A row's size may be missing; if present it is once, few, many or a size class.

j_call v_call d_call clone_size cdr3_nt cdr3_aa
TRBJ1-2 TRBV30 TRBD1 - TGTGCCTGCGCCGGGACAGGGCTCTATGGCTACACCTTC CACAGTGLYGYTF
TRBJ2-6 TRBV11-2 - many TGTGCCAGCAGCTTAACTAGGGTCTCTGGGGCCAACGTCCTGACTTTC CASSLTRVSGANVLTF
TRBJ1-2 TRBV19 - few TGTGCCAGTAGGACAGAAGATAACTATGGCTACACCTTC CASRTEDNYGYTF
TRBJ2-1 TRBV11-2 TRBD2 - TGTGCCAGCAGCTTAGTAGGTAGCGGGACCCTATCTGGGCTTCTTAATGAGCAGTTCTTC CASSLVGSGTLSGLLNEQFF
TRBJ1-6 TRBV12-3/TRBV12-4 TRBD1 - TGTGCCAGCAGTTTACTCCCCTTAACGGCCCCAACAGGGGATAATTCACCCCTCCACTTT CASSLLPLTAPTGDNSPLHF
TRBJ2-1 TRBV19 - many TGTGCCAGTAGTCAAGGGCCCCTCGAGCATAATGAGCAGTTCTTC CASSQGPLEHNEQFF
TRBJ2-5 TRBV11-3 - - TGTGCCAGCAGCTCGCCCGCAGGTGGGGCCCAGTACTTC CASSSPAGGAQYF
TRBJ1-1 TRBV6-9 TRBD1 few TGTGCCAGCAGTTTCGGGGGGGACAGGAGCGGCTTCAGGGCTTTCTTT CASSFGGDRSGFRAFF
TRBJ2-2 TRBV20-1 TRBD2 - TGCAGTGCGACTAGCGGGAGGAACACCGGGGAGCTGTTTTTT CSATSGRNTGELFF
TRBJ1-6 TRBV2 - - TGTGCCAGCAGAGATCTTGGTTCCTATAATTCACCCCTCCACTTT CASRDLGSYNSPLHF
TRBJ1-5 TRBV27 - - TGTGCCAGCAGTGAAGGGGAGAGTAGACAGCCCCAGCATTTT CASSEGESRQPQHF
TRBJ1-4 TRBV2 - many TGTGCCAGCAGTGACTGGGGAGCAACTAATGAAAAACTGTTTTTT CASSDWGATNEKLFF
TRBJ2-7 TRBV6-1 - - TGTGCCAGCAGTGAAATAGAACAGGGCGAGCAGTACTTC CASSEIEQGEQYF
TRBJ1-5 TRBV6-1 TRBD1 - TGTGCCAGCAGGGGGGACAGGGGGAATCAGCCCCAGCATTTT CASRGDRGNQPQHF
TRBJ2-7 TRBV20-1 - few TGCAGTGCTAACCATGAGGGCTCTACCTACGAGCAGTACTTC CSANHEGSTYEQYF
TRBJ2-5 TRBV6-1 - many TGTGCCAGCAACAGAGGGAGGGCCAGGGGCGAGACCCAGTACTTC CASNRGRARGETQYF
TRBJ1-5 TRBV28 TRBD1 many TGTGCCAGCAGTTCGCAGGGGGGTGCGGGCAATCAGCCCCAGCATTTT CASSSQGGAGNQPQHF
TRBJ1-5 TRBV2 - many TGTGCCAGCAGACCCGGGATTAATCAGCCCCAGCATTTT CASRPGINQPQHF
TRBJ1-5 TRBV12-3/TRBV12-4 TRBD1 few TGTGCCAGCAGTGGAGACAGGGGAAGAGGTCAGCCCCAGCATTTT CASSGDRGRGQPQHF
TRBJ1-1 TRBV6-1 - many TGTGCCAGCAGTCGACAGTCCTTGGGAAGGGAAGCTTTCTTT CASSRQSLGREAFF
TRBJ2-1 TRBV6-1 TRBD2 - TGTGCCAGCAGTGATACTAGCGCCCCCACGGCGGGGAATGAGCAGTTCTTC CASSDTSAPTAGNEQFF
TRBJ2-1 TRBV12-3/TRBV12-4 TRBD1 - TGTGCCAGCAGTTTATCGGTGACAGGGACGTCCTACAATGAGCAGTTCTTC CASSLSVTGTSYNEQFF
TRBJ2-3 TRBV2 - - TGTGCCAGCAGTGAGGGTAGCTCAAACACAGATACGCAGTATTTT CASSEGSSNTDTQYF
TRBJ2-3 TRBV20-1 TRBD2 - TGCAGTGCTAGACCGGCCGGGACTAGCGGGAGGTTCATGACAGATACGCAGTATTTT CSARPAGTSGRFMTDTQYF
TRBJ2-7 TRBV29-1 TRBD1 - TGCAGCGTTGGGGGCCGGACAGGGGGGATTTACGAGCAGTACTTC CSVGGRTGGIYEQYF
TRBJ1-4 TRBV19 - - TGTGCCAGTAGTCGGGACATAACTAATGAAAAACTGTTTTTT CASSRDITNEKLFF